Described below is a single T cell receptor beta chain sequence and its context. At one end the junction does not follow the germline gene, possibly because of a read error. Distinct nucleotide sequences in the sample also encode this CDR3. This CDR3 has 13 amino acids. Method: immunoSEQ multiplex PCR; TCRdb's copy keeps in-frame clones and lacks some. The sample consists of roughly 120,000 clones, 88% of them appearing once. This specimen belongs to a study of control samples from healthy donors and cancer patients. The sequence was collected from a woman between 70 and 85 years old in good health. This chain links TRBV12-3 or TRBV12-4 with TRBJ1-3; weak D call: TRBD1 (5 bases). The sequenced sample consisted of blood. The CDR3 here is CASRAGPGNTIYF. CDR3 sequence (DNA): TGTGCCAGCAGGGCAGGGCCAGGAAACACTATATATTTT.